The 25 T cell receptor beta chains below come from one sample, sequenced in a study of T cell responses to AZD1222 COVID-19 vaccine. Generated by immunoSEQ multiplex PCR, the TCRdb table keeps only in-frame clones and is missing some. This table holds about 120,000 clones, approximately 93% found once. The sequences come from peripheral blood, collected on day 0 of AZD1222 vaccination. Receptor source: an adult in good health.

The chain joins TRBV10-3 to TRBJ2-5; 10 bases are a match to TRBD1. Germline V CDR1 and CDR2: ENHRY, SYGVKD. V was pared by 0 bases and J by 5 bases, with 6 bases of the junction left unmatched. The CDR3 has 16 amino acids. The CDR3 DNA sequence: TGTGCCATCAGTGAGTCGGGAGGGACAGGGGCCGAGACCCAGTACTTC. Its protein is CAISESGGTGAETQYF.

The rearrangement joins TRBV6-2 or TRBV6-3 to TRBJ1-1, with D uncertain. This CDR3 has 19 residues. Germline CDR1 and CDR2: MNHEY and SVGEGT. Trimming removed 5 bases at V and 2 bases at J, with 27 bases between. CDR3 DNA sequence: TGTGCCAGCAGTCTCCATAACACCGCCTTTTGGTCAGGAAACACTGAAGCTTTCTTT. It is translated as CASSLHNTAFWSGNTEAFF.

This chain connects TRBV15 to TRBJ1-1; D is uncertain. The CDR3 loop spans 15 amino acids. Germline V gene data show CDR1 as LNHNV and CDR2 as YYDKDF (reference sequence). Trimming removed 1 base from V and 1 base from J, with 10 bases in between. CDR3: CATSRGAEGNTEAFF. As DNA, the CDR3 is TGTGCCACCAGCAGAGGCGCAGAAGGGAACACTGAAGCTTTCTTT.

This clone was seen just once. The V and J genes are TRBV12-3 or TRBV12-4 and TRBJ2-3, with 11 bases identical to TRBD2. Unmatched junction bases numbered 8, after V lost 6 bases and J lost 12 bases. This CDR3 spans 13 amino acids. The CDR3 loop is CASSPRLAGFQYF. The CDR3 DNA reads as TGTGCCAGCAGCCCCCGACTAGCGGGGTTCCAGTATTTT.

The chain uses TRBV27 and TRBJ1-2, with 11 bases lining up with TRBD1. The germline CDR1 and CDR2 sequences are MNHEY and SMNVEV (reference sequence). The CDR3 covers 13 residues. J was trimmed by 9 bases and V by 3 bases; bases with no gene match: 3. CDR3 DNA: TGTGCCAGCAGTTTTGGACAGGGGGCCCGCTACACCTTC. This codes for CASSFGQGARYTF.

The rearrangement joins TRBV5-1 to TRBJ1-1; D perhaps matches TRBD1 (6 bases). The V gene's germline CDR1 is SGHRS and CDR2 YFSETQ. The ends were cut back, 1 base at V and 4 bases at J, with 8 bases in the middle. CDR3 length: 13 residues. The CDR3 protein is CASSLPGATEAFF. The CDR3 nucleotides are TGCGCCAGCAGCTTGCCAGGGGCCACTGAAGCTTTCTTT.

The chain has TRBV24-1 and TRBJ1-4, with a possible D match to TRBD1 (6 bases). There are 15 residues in the CDR3. Trimming removed 8 bases at V and 2 bases at J, with 14 bases between. Germline-derived CDR1 and CDR2 are KGHDR and SFDVKD. The CDR3 loop reads CATTPWGATNEKLFF. The CDR3, as DNA: TGTGCCACCACCCCCTGGGGGGCCACTAATGAAAAACTGTTTTTT.

This clone appeared a few times. The chain joins TRBV7-9 to TRBJ2-7, with TRBD1 matching over 9 bases. Germline lookup yields CDR1 SEHNR and CDR2 FQNEAQ (reference sequence). The CDR3 has 14 amino acids. The trim removed 5 bases at V and 5 bases at J, leaving 7 bases unmatched. The CDR3 loop reads CASSLGQGRHEQYF. The CDR3 nucleotides read TGTGCCAGCAGCCTGGGACAGGGTAGGCACGAGCAGTACTTC.

The rearrangement joins TRBV3-1 (or the pseudogene TRBV3-2) to TRBJ1-2, with a tentative D call TRBD1 (5 bases). Germline CDR1 and CDR2: LGHDT and YNNKEL (reference sequence). This CDR3 is built from 12 residues. The V and J ends lost 3 bases and 10 bases respectively, with 12 bases between them. CDR3 coding DNA: TGTGCCAGCAGCCACCGGACACCCCTCTACACCTTC. Amino acid sequence: CASSHRTPLYTF.

Only a few counts were recorded for this clone. The chain is built from TRBV30 and TRBJ1-4, with TRBD1 identical over 9 bases. This CDR3 is 14 amino acids long. CDR1 is GTSNPN, CDR2 SVGIG, per germline (reference sequence). With V trimmed by 6 bases and J by 4 bases, 6 bases remained unmatched. CDR3 sequence (DNA): TGTGCCTGTCACGGGACAGGGTTTAATGAAAAACTGTTTTTT. Encoded protein: CACHGTGFNEKLFF. Looking up the rest from reference TRBV30 and TRBJ1-4 gives the full variable domain: SQTIHQWPATLVQPVGSPLSLECTVEGTSNPNLYWYRQAAGRGLQLLFYSVGIGQISSEVPQNLSASRPQDRQFILSSKKLLLSDSGFYLCACHGTGFNEKLFFGSGTQLSVL.

The CDR3 reads CASSFIGDQPQHF. CDR3 coding DNA: TGTGCCAGCAGCTTCATCGGGGATCAGCCCCAGCATTTT. V gene TRBV9 combines with J gene TRBJ1-5; D is undetermined. V lost 4 bases and J 5 bases, leaving 10 bases between the germline ends. Looked up from germline, CDR1 is SGDLS and CDR2 is YYNGEE. The CDR3 is 13 residues long.

This clone occurred once. The chain carries TRBV28 and TRBJ1-5; unclear D gene. This CDR3 has 11 residues. Germline values: CDR1 MDHEN, CDR2 SYDVKM. The V gene lost 4 bases and the J gene lost 5 bases, with 3 bases spanning the gap. DNA of the CDR3: TGTGCCAGCAGTTCTGATCAGCCCCAGCATTTT. Translated, it gives CASSSDQPQHF.

CDR3 sequence reads: CASSLEGTVKSYEQYF. CDR3 nucleotide sequence: TGTGCCAGCAGCTTAGAAGGGACAGTTAAGAGCTACGAGCAGTACTTC. This rearrangement joins TRBV7-2 to TRBJ2-7; 7 nucleotides align to TRBD1. V lost 1 base and J lost 3; bases outside the gene matches: 9. The V gene's germline CDR1 is SGHTA and CDR2 FQGNSA. This CDR3 contains 16 residues.

A single count supports this clone. The chain joins TRBV19 to TRBJ1-3; D is uncertain. Trimming took 4 bases from V and 6 from J, leaving 4 bases between them. In germline, CDR1 is LNHDA, CDR2 SQIVND (reference sequence). The CDR3 runs 11 residues. CDR3 DNA sequence: TGTGCCAGTAGTAGTGCAAACACCATATATTTT. Translation gives CASSSANTIYF.

This chain uses TRBV9 with TRBJ1-3; D gene ambiguous. The CDR3 is made up of 15 amino acids. Per the germline V gene, CDR1 is SGDLS and CDR2 is YYNGEE. Trimming pared 0 bases from V and 1 base from J, leaving 8 bases between. The CDR3 sequence: CASSVGTASGNTIYF. The CDR3, as DNA: TGTGCCAGCAGCGTAGGGACTGCATCTGGAAACACCATATATTTT.

This sequence joins TRBV6-5 and TRBJ1-1; unclear D gene. The CDR3 is 13 residues long. Germline V gene data show CDR1 as MNHEY and CDR2 as SVGAGI. V was shortened by 3 bases and J by 1 base, with 6 bases between the two germline ends. CDR3 sequence: CASSYVENTEAFF. In nucleotides, the CDR3 is TGTGCCAGCAGTTATGTGGAGAACACTGAAGCTTTCTTT.

The V call is TRBV13, the J call TRBJ1-1, with D maybe TRBD1 (5 bases). Trimming stripped 0 bases from V and 1 base from J, with 9 bases between. The CDR3 loop spans 15 amino acids. Germline lookup yields CDR1 PRHDT and CDR2 FYEKMQ (reference sequence). The CDR3: CASSLGLQENTEAFF. In DNA, the CDR3 is TGTGCCAGCAGCTTAGGCCTACAGGAGAACACTGAAGCTTTCTTT. Drawing the rest from reference TRBV13 and TRBJ1-1, the complete variable domain is AAGVIQSPRHLIKEKRETATLKCYPIPRHDTVYWYQQGPGQDPQFLISFYEKMQSDKGSIPDRFSAQQFSDYHSELNMSSLELGDSALYFCASSLGLQENTEAFFGQGTRLTVV.

The chain combines TRBV19 with TRBJ2-1; D remains unclear. V lost 8 bases and J lost 4, with 9 bases in between. Germline V gene data show CDR1 as LNHDA and CDR2 as SQIVND (reference sequence). The CDR3 has 12 residues. The CDR3 loop reads CASRAGYNEQFF. The CDR3 DNA reads TGTGCCAGTCGCGCAGGTTACAATGAGCAGTTCTTC.

The rearrangement uses TRBV3-1 (or the pseudogene TRBV3-2) and TRBJ1-5; D unresolved. V lost 1 base and J 7 bases, leaving 14 bases between the germline ends. Per the germline V gene, CDR1 is LGHDT and CDR2 is YNNKEL (reference sequence). The CDR3 loop spans 15 amino acids. CDR3 sequence reads: CASSQGWVESQPQHF. DNA of the CDR3: TGTGCCAGCAGCCAAGGGTGGGTCGAGTCCCAGCCCCAGCATTTT.

J is TRBJ2-3 and V is TRBV29-1; tentatively, D is TRBD1 (5 bases). Germline CDR1 reads SQVTM; CDR2 reads ANQGSEA. The CDR3 runs to 12 residues. V lost 7 bases, J lost 6 bases, and 14 bases lay in between. In DNA, the CDR3 is TGCAGCGGACAGCGACGGACCGATACGCAGTATTTT. Protein product: CSGQRRTDTQYF.

The chain uses TRBV3-1 (or the pseudogene TRBV3-2) and TRBJ1-2; D may be TRBD1 (5 bases). The V gene's germline CDR1 is LGHDT and CDR2 YNNKEL (reference sequence). The CDR3 loop spans 14 amino acids. Trimming took 5 bases from V and 7 from J, leaving 17 bases between them. CDR3 region: CASSDGGGRFGYTF. CDR3 nucleotide sequence: TGTGCCAGCAGCGACGGGGGGGGAAGATTTGGCTACACCTTC.

The chain employs TRBV6-2 or TRBV6-3 and TRBJ2-5; D may match TRBD1 or TRBD2 (5 bases each). V shed 3 bases and J shed 3 bases, with 11 bases lying between them. Germline lookup yields CDR1 MNHEY and CDR2 SVGEGT. The CDR3 is made up of 14 amino acids. CDR3 residues: CASSYVGTKETQYF. As DNA, the CDR3 is TGTGCCAGCAGTTATGTAGGGACGAAAGAGACCCAGTACTTC.

The CDR3 bases are TGTGCCAGCAGCCAAGGTGAGGAAGGGGACTACACCTTC. Translation: CASSQGEEGDYTF. The genes are TRBV4-2 and TRBJ1-2, with D perhaps matching TRBD1 (5 bases). The CDR3 is 13 amino acids. CDR1 and CDR2 (germline): LGHNA, YNFKEQ. V gave up 1 base and J gave up 10 bases, with 13 bases separating them.

The chain joins TRBV7-2 to TRBJ1-5, with TRBD1 matching 10 bases. The length of the CDR3 is 15 residues. Germline V CDR1 and CDR2: SGHTA, FQGNSA. The V gene end was trimmed by 5 bases and the J gene end by 5 bases; junction bases not matched to a gene: 6. CDR3 DNA sequence: TGTGCCAGCAGCCACCCCGACAGGGGGCATCAGCCCCAGCATTTT. This sequence encodes CASSHPDRGHQPQHF.

The chain links TRBV5-1 to TRBJ1-2, with TRBD1 as a possible D gene (5 bases). This CDR3 region has 16 residues. CDR1 and CDR2 from the germline V gene are SGHRS and YFSETQ. V was cut by 0 bases and J by 0 bases, with 12 bases left in between. The CDR3 sequence is CASSLGAGTTNYGYTF. Written as DNA, the CDR3 is TGCGCCAGCAGCTTGGGGGCAGGGACGACTAACTATGGCTACACCTTC.